The 31 T cell receptor beta chains below come from one sample, sequenced in a study of blood T cells in healthy people across ages. With a J-beta primer mix and a sample-barcoded 5' primer, a second PCR ran about 7 to 11 cycles. TCRdb re-called the 5' RACE reads with MiXCR, one entry per CDR3 protein. The data show some 1.5 million distinct CDR3 sequences, under 55% seen once. Sample: blood. These receptors were taken from a woman younger than 30 in good health.

This chain connects TRBV6-1 to TRBJ2-5, with D perhaps assigned TRBD1 or TRBD2 (5 bases each). CDR1 and CDR2 (germline): MNHNS, SASEGT. V was pared by 4 bases and J by 11 bases, with 20 bases between. The CDR3 is 14 residues long. CDR3 sequence (DNA): TGTGCCAGCAGTGTAAGAAGGGGACGGAGTGAGCAGTACTTC. Translation: CASSVRRGRSEQYF.

This clonotype occurred a few times. V and J are TRBV4-1 and TRBJ2-2; 7 positions match TRBD2. The CDR3 totals 16 residues. The J segment lost 1 base and the V segment lost 0 bases, leaving 2 bases of the junction unmatched. Germline V gene lookup returns CDR1 MGHRA and CDR2 YSYEKL. The CDR3 DNA is TGCGCCAGCAGCCAAGATGGCGGGGGGAACACCGGGGAGCTGTTTTTT. Translation gives CASSQDGGGNTGELFF.

There are a few counts of this clonotype. This rearrangement joins TRBV20-1 to TRBJ2-7; TRBD1 aligns across 9 bases. J was trimmed by 6 bases and V by 5 bases; bases with no gene match: 8. This CDR3 contains 13 residues. CDR1 is DFQATT and CDR2 is SNEGSKA in the germline V gene (reference sequence). The CDR3 nucleotides are TGCAGTGCTTTACGTGACAGGGGGATCGAGCAGTACTTC. It yields the protein CSALRDRGIEQYF.

Only a few counts were recorded for this clonotype. The V gene is TRBV13, the J gene TRBJ2-1, with D tentatively TRBD2 (5 bases). The CDR3 length is 18 residues. Trimming shortened V by 4 bases and J by 1 base, and 20 bases separated the two germline ends. Germline V gene lookup returns CDR1 PRHDT and CDR2 FYEKMQ (reference sequence). The CDR3 DNA follows: TGTGCCAGCAGCTCCGGGGTCCGGAAAACTATATCCTACAATGAGCAGTTCTTC. Protein: CASSSGVRKTISYNEQFF.

The J gene is TRBJ2-3, the V gene TRBV9, with 8 bases that match TRBD2. From germline, CDR1 is SGDLS and CDR2 YYNGEE. Unmatched junction bases numbered 5, after V lost 4 bases and J lost 4 bases. The CDR3 length is 14 residues. The DNA for the CDR3 is TGTGCCAGCAGCCCCCCCGGGGGGGCAGATACGCAGTATTTT. Amino acid sequence: CASSPPGGADTQYF. The full variable domain, its missing parts supplied by reference TRBV9 and TRBJ2-3, is DSGVTQTPKHLITATGQRVTLRCSPRSGDLSVYWYQQSLDQGLQFLIQYYNGEERAKGNILERFSAQQFPDLHSELNLSSLELGDSALYFCASSPPGGADTQYFGPGTRLTVL.

The V and J genes are TRBV29-1 and TRBJ1-2, with unresolved D. CDR3 length: 13 residues. V was trimmed by 2 bases and J by 0 bases, leaving 7 bases between them. CDR1 and CDR2 from the germline V gene are SQVTM and ANQGSEA. CDR3 DNA sequence: TGCAGCGTTGAACCGAAAGCTAACTATGGCTACACCTTC. As protein: CSVEPKANYGYTF.

The sample holds many counts of this clonotype. This chain joins TRBV12-3 or TRBV12-4 and TRBJ1-2, with a weak D call TRBD1 (6 bases). The CDR3 spans 13 residues. Trimming shortened V by 6 bases and J by 6 bases, and 14 bases separated the two germline ends. The CDR3 protein is CASSHNREDGYTF. CDR3 DNA: TGTGCCAGCAGCCATAACAGGGAGGATGGCTACACCTTC.

The rearrangement joins TRBV29-1 to TRBJ2-7, with no clear D. V was clipped by 5 bases and J by 7 bases, with 15 bases between them. Germline V gene lookup returns CDR1 SQVTM and CDR2 ANQGSEA. CDR3 length: 12 residues. The CDR3 DNA reads TGCAGCGTTCAAGGGTTCTTGAATGAGCAGTACTTC. Protein sequence: CSVQGFLNEQYF.

The J gene is TRBJ2-7, the V gene TRBV7-2; the D is unclear. The V gene lost 5 bases and the J gene lost 2 bases, with 10 bases spanning the gap. Germline V gene sequence: CDR1 SGHTA, CDR2 FQGNSA. The length of the CDR3 is 13 residues. The CDR3, as DNA: TGTGCCAGCAGCCGCCTGGGCCCCTACGAGCAGTACTTC. Its translation is CASSRLGPYEQYF. Full variable domain (remainder filled in from reference TRBV7-2 and TRBJ2-7): GAGVSQSPSNKVTEKGKDVELRCDPISGHTALYWYRQSLGQGLEFLIYFQGNSAPDKSGLPSDRFSAERTGGSVSTLTIQRTQQEDSAVYLCASSRLGPYEQYFGPGTRLTVT.

This chain joins TRBV5-1 and TRBJ2-1, with 9 bases matching TRBD1. CDR1 and CDR2 from the germline V gene are SGHRS and YFSETQ. V shed 2 bases and J 3 bases; nucleotides not matched to a gene: 6. The CDR3 covers 16 residues. CDR3 in amino acids: CASSFDPGQGYNEQFF. As DNA, the CDR3 is TGCGCCAGCAGCTTCGATCCGGGACAGGGCTACAATGAGCAGTTCTTC.

J is TRBJ1-2 and V is TRBV12-3 or TRBV12-4; no definite D call. This CDR3 is 13 amino acids long. With 6 bases removed from V and 0 bases from J, the gap between germline ends came to 8 bases. CDR3 loop: CASSYNTNYGYTF. CDR3 DNA: TGTGCCAGCAGCTATAATACTAACTATGGCTACACCTTC.

This clonotype was seen a handful of times. The chain couples TRBV7-9 to TRBJ2-1, with 9 bases fitting TRBD2. The length of the CDR3 is 16 residues. Looked up from germline, CDR1 is SEHNR and CDR2 is FQNEAQ (reference sequence). Trimming took 2 bases from V and 12 from J; bases not matched to a gene: 14. Here the CDR3 reads CASSLRLAEGSEGQFF. DNA of the CDR3: TGTGCCAGCAGCTTAAGACTAGCGGAAGGGTCGGAGGGGCAGTTCTTC.

About this clonotype: The junction departs from germline at one end; a sequencing error may be responsible. This chain's CDR3 is CSVEAGTSGGSSYNERFF. In DNA form, the CDR3 reads TGCAGCGTTGAAGCCGGGACTAGCGGGGGGAGCTCCTACAATGAGCGGTTCTTC. The V and J genes are TRBV29-1 and TRBJ2-1, with 15 bases matching TRBD2. Germline CDR1 SQVTM, CDR2 ANQGSEA. The CDR3 is 18 residues long.

This chain uses TRBV7-9 with TRBJ1-1; 7 nucleotides align to TRBD1. Germline V gives CDR1 SEHNR, CDR2 FQNEAQ (reference sequence). The trim removed 3 bases at V and 3 bases at J, leaving 1 base unmatched. The CDR3 is made up of 13 amino acids. The CDR3 here is CASSFGQDTEAFF. CDR3 DNA: TGTGCCAGCAGCTTCGGACAGGACACTGAAGCTTTCTTT.

The rearrangement links TRBV20-1 to TRBJ2-1, with 11 bases identical to TRBD2. V was clipped by 0 bases and J by 4 bases; unmatched bases: 5. This CDR3 region has 16 residues. From germline, CDR1 is DFQATT and CDR2 SNEGSKA (reference sequence). CDR3 bases: TGCAGTGCTAGAGATGTTCCTAGCGGGAGGTACAATGAGCAGTTCTTC. This gives the protein CSARDVPSGRYNEQFF.

This chain connects TRBV24-1 to TRBJ2-1; D is unresolved. Germline-derived CDR1 and CDR2 are KGHDR and SFDVKD. The CDR3 sequence is 13 residues long. V was cut by 0 bases and J by 7 bases, with 6 bases left in between. This chain's CDR3 is CATSDLWGNEQFF. The CDR3 DNA follows: TGTGCCACCAGTGATTTGTGGGGAAATGAGCAGTTCTTC.

There are a few counts of this clonotype. The chain employs TRBV20-1 and TRBJ2-5; D gene uncertain. The CDR3 spans 14 residues. V was shortened by 0 bases and J by 5 bases, with 13 bases between the two germline ends. Germline values: CDR1 DFQATT, CDR2 SNEGSKA (reference sequence). This CDR3 is CSARDLTGPETQYF. The CDR3 region has the DNA TGCAGTGCTAGAGATCTGACGGGCCCGGAGACCCAGTACTTC.

The rearrangement links TRBV20-1 to TRBJ1-2; D perhaps matches TRBD1 (6 bases). The CDR3 is 11 residues long. The V gene lost 6 bases and the J gene lost 8 bases, with 13 bases spanning the gap. CDR1 DFQATT and CDR2 SNEGSKA come from the germline V gene (reference sequence). CDR3 region: CSAGGGLGYTF. The DNA for the CDR3 is TGCAGTGCAGGGGGAGGGCTCGGCTACACCTTC.

J is TRBJ1-5 and V is TRBV12-3 or TRBV12-4; the match to TRBD1 covers 11 bases. The CDR3 runs 18 residues. V lost 6 bases and J lost 5; bases outside the gene matches: 15. CDR3 coding DNA: TGTGCCAGCAGCAACCGGGACAGGGGGTCTTTAGGGGATCAGCCCCAGCATTTT. Protein product: CASSNRDRGSLGDQPQHF.

The genes are TRBV6-1 and TRBJ1-5; D gene uncertain. The length of the CDR3 is 13 residues. The V end was cut by 1 base, the J end by 10 bases, with 11 bases between. Germline V gene data show CDR1 as MNHNS and CDR2 as SASEGT. The CDR3 nucleotides read TGTGCCAGCAGTGAAGTCCCGCTTGAACCCCAGCATTTT. Protein product: CASSEVPLEPQHF.

This clonotype occurred once. The chain employs TRBV6-2 or TRBV6-3 and TRBJ1-2; D possibly corresponds to TRBD1 (6 bases). The length of the CDR3 is 14 residues. V lost 3 bases and J lost 2, with 10 bases in between. CDR1 and CDR2 (germline): MNHEY, SVGEGT. The CDR3 region is CASSYMRGNYGYTF. CDR3 nucleotide sequence: TGTGCCAGCAGTTATATGAGGGGGAACTATGGCTACACCTTC.

This clonotype appeared many times. The gene calls are TRBV12-3 or TRBV12-4 and TRBJ2-3; D is unclear. CDR3 size: 12 residues. The V and J ends lost 5 bases and 6 bases respectively, with 9 bases between them. The CDR3 here is CASSPSGDTQYF. The CDR3 DNA is TGTGCCAGCAGTCCCTCCGGGGATACGCAGTATTTT.

A few counts support this clonotype. The V gene is TRBV6-1, the J gene TRBJ2-1; 10 bases agree with TRBD2. The DNA end favors TRBJ2-7, so the J call may be wrong. This CDR3 region has 15 residues. Germline V gene sequence: CDR1 MNHNS, CDR2 SASEGT. This CDR3 is CASSELAGVYNEQYF. For the CDR3, the DNA is TGTGCCAGCAGTGAACTAGCGGGAGTCTACAATGAGCAGTACTTC.

The chain couples TRBV7-8 to TRBJ2-3; TRBD2 matches at 9 bases. The V gene's germline CDR1 is SGHVS and CDR2 FQNEAQ. The CDR3 sequence is 15 residues long. V lost 7 bases and J lost 4; bases outside the gene matches: 9. This CDR3 reads CASIKLSGSSDTQYF. The CDR3 bases are TGTGCCAGCATCAAACTTAGCGGGAGTTCAGATACGCAGTATTTT.

The table lists this clonotype with a few counts. Here the CDR3 DNA reads TGTGCCAGTTACGGGAGCCCCTACGAGCAGTACTTC. It is translated as CASYGSPYEQYF. This chain connects TRBV27 to TRBJ2-7; tentative D call: TRBD2 (6 bases). CDR3 length: 12 amino acids. The V end lost 9 bases, the J end lost 2 bases, and 11 bases lay between the germline ends. Per germline, CDR1 MNHEY and CDR2 SMNVEV (reference sequence).

This clonotype was seen a single time. At one of its ends the junction is not consistent with the germline gene, which may arise from a read error. This chain joins TRBV13 and TRBJ2-3; 7 nucleotides match TRBD2. This CDR3 is 12 amino acids long. CDR1 and CDR2 (germline): PRHDT, FYEKMQ (reference sequence). CDR3 sequence (DNA): TGTGCCTGCAGCTTGGGGACTACGGGGCAGTATTTT. It specifies CACSLGTTGQYF.

This clonotype was seen only a few times. The chain carries TRBV7-9 and TRBJ1-2, with D possibly being TRBD1 (5 bases). V was cut by 5 bases and J by 4 bases, with 17 bases left in between. The germline V gene has CDR1 SEHNR and CDR2 FQNEAQ (reference sequence). The CDR3 has 15 amino acids. Written as DNA, the CDR3 is TGTGCCAGCAGCGTACAGGACCCCTCTGGCTATGGCTACACCTTC. Translation gives CASSVQDPSGYGYTF.

This chain uses TRBV5-1 with TRBJ2-1; 11 nucleotides match TRBD1. CDR3 size: 15 residues. Per the germline V gene, CDR1 is SGHRS and CDR2 is YFSETQ. The V segment lost 4 bases and the J segment 6 bases; nucleotides outside the gene matches: 6. This CDR3 is CASSGGTGGINEQFF. Here the CDR3 DNA reads TGCGCCAGCAGCGGCGGGACAGGGGGGATCAATGAGCAGTTCTTC.

The rearrangement uses TRBV4-3 and TRBJ2-3; the match to TRBD2 covers 12 bases. The germline V gene encodes CDR1 LGHNA and CDR2 YSLEER. The CDR3 spans 18 residues. V dropped 1 base and J dropped 0; count of bases not matched to a gene: 5. The CDR3 DNA reads as TGCGCCAGCAGCCAAGTATTACTAGCGGGAGGAAGCACAGATACGCAGTATTTT. This encodes CASSQVLLAGGSTDTQYF.

This chain connects TRBV25-1 to TRBJ1-2, with D maybe TRBD1 (6 bases). The CDR3 loop spans 15 amino acids. V shed 1 base and J shed 0 bases, with 9 bases lying between them. Germline V CDR1 and CDR2: MGHDK, SYGVNS. CDR3: CASSELGGSNYGYTF. DNA of the CDR3: TGTGCCAGCAGTGAATTGGGGGGCTCTAACTATGGCTACACCTTC.

This clonotype has a single count. The J gene is TRBJ1-3, the V gene TRBV9; D possibly corresponds to TRBD1 (5 bases). The CDR3 covers 15 residues. Trimming left V 0 bases short and J 2 bases short, with 9 bases between. From germline, CDR1 is SGDLS and CDR2 YYNGEE. The CDR3 DNA sequence: TGTGCCAGCAGCGTAGTTGGAGGGGCTGGAAACACCATATATTTT. Protein product: CASSVVGGAGNTIYF.